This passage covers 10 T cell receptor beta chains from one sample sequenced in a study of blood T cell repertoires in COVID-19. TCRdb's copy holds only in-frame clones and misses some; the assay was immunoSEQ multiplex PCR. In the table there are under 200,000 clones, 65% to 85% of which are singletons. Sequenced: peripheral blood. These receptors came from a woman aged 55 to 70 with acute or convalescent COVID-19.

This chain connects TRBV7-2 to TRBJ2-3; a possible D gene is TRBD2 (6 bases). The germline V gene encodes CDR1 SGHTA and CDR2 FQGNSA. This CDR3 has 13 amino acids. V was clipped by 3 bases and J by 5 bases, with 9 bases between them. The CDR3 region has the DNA TGTGCCAGCAGCTTTCTCGGGGGAGATACGCAGTATTTT. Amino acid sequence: CASSFLGGDTQYF. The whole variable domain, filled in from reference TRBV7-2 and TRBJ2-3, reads GAGVSQSPSNKVTEKGKDVELRCDPISGHTALYWYRQSLGQGLEFLIYFQGNSAPDKSGLPSDRFSAERTGGSVSTLTIQRTQQEDSAVYLCASSFLGGDTQYFGPGTRLTVL.

In nucleotides, the CDR3 is TGTGCCAGTAACACTATGAGGGGACGAGCGGGGGGCCCGAACACCGGGGAGCTGTTTTTT. Its translation: CASNTMRGRAGGPNTGELFF. The genes are TRBV19 and TRBJ2-2, with 9 bases identical to TRBD2. With V trimmed by 7 bases and J by 0 bases, 18 bases remained unmatched. From germline, CDR1 is LNHDA and CDR2 SQIVND (reference sequence). There are 20 residues in the CDR3.

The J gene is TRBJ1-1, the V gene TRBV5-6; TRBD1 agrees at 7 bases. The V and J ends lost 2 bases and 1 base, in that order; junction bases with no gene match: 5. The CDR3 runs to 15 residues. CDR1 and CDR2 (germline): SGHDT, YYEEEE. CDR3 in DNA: TGTGCCAGCAGCTTATTAGGGACAGAGAACACTGAAGCTTTCTTT. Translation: CASSLLGTENTEAFF.

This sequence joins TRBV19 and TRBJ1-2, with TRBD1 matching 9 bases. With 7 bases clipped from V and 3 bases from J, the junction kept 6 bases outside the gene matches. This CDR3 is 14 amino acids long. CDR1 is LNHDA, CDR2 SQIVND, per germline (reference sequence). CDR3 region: CASTPGQGYYGYTF. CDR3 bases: TGTGCCAGTACCCCGGGACAGGGATACTATGGCTACACCTTC.

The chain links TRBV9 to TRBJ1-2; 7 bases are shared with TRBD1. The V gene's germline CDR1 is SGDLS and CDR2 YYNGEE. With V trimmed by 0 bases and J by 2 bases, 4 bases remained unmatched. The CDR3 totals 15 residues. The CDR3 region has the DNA TGTGCCAGCAGCGTAGGTCCAGGGGGAAACTATGGCTACACCTTC. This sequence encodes CASSVGPGGNYGYTF.

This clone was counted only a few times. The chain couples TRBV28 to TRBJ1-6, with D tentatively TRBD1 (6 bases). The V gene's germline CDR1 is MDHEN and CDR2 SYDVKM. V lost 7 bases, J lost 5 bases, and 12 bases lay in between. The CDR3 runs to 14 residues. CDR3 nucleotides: TGTGCCAGCACCTCAGGGGCGAATAATTCACCCCTCCACTTT. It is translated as CASTSGANNSPLHF. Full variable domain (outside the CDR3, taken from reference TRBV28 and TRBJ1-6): DVKVTQSSRYLVKRTGEKVFLECVQDMDHENMFWYRQDPGLGLRLIYFSYDVKMKEKGDIPEGYSVSREKKERFSLILESASTNQTSMYLCASTSGANNSPLHFGNGTRLTVT.

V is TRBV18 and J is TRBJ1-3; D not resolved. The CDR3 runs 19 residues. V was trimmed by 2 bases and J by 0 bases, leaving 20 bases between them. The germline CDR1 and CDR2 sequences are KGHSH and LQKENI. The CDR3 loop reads CASSPMEVLGSTSGNTIYF. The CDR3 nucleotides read TGTGCCAGCTCACCAATGGAGGTGCTTGGGTCCACCTCTGGAAACACCATATATTTT.

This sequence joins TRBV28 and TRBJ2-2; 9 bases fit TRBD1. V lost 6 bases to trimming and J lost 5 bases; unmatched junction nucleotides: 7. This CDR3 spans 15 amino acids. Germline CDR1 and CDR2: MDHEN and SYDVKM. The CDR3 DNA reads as TGTGCCAGCAGCCGGACAGGGGCCGGTACCGGGGAGCTGTTTTTT. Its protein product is CASSRTGAGTGELFF.

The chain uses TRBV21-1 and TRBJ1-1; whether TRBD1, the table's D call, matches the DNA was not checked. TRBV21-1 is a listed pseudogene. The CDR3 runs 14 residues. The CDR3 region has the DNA TGTGCCAGCTATCGGACAGGGGTGACCACTGAAGCTTTCTTT. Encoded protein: CASYRTGVTTEAFF.

In nucleotides, the CDR3 is TGTGCCAGCAGGGACAGGGGGAGAGAAAAACTGTTTTTT. Protein sequence: CASRDRGREKLFF. The rearrangement joins TRBV7-2 to TRBJ1-4; 10 positions agree with TRBD1. The ends lost 6 bases at V and 8 bases at J; junction bases unmatched: 3. This CDR3 spans 13 amino acids. CDR1 is SGHTA and CDR2 is FQGNSA in the germline V gene.